One sample yielded the 24 T cell receptor beta chains listed below, sequenced in a study of shared clonotypes between healthy human individuals. Using immunoSEQ multiplex PCR, the repertoire was profiled, and TCRdb retains in-frame clones only, with some absent. This table holds 700,000 to 950,000 clones, about 97% found once. Naive-designated CD8 cells lacked CD45RO, were positively enriched for CCR7, and omitted terminally differentiated effector memory CD45RA+ cells. The source material was naive CD8+ T cells sorted from blood. These receptors were taken from a young man in good health.

This rearrangement joins TRBV29-1 to TRBJ2-5; 14 nucleotides agree with TRBD2. The CDR3 loop spans 16 amino acids. Trimming at V came to 6 bases and at J to 3 bases, leaving 9 bases not matched to a gene. Germline V gene sequence: CDR1 SQVTM, CDR2 ANQGSEA. The CDR3 DNA reads TGCAGCGTAGGCTGGGGACTAGCGGGAGTTAAAGAGACCCAGTACTTC. Translating it yields CSVGWGLAGVKETQYF.

This sequence joins TRBV15 and TRBJ2-3; TRBD2 matches 7 bases. V lost 0 bases, J lost 6 bases, and 6 bases stayed unmatched. The CDR3 length is 15 residues. Per the germline V gene, CDR1 is LNHNV and CDR2 is YYDKDF (reference sequence). The CDR3 protein is CATSREAGVGDTQYF. CDR3 in DNA: TGTGCCACCAGCAGAGAGGCGGGAGTAGGGGATACGCAGTATTTT.

This clone came up a few times. The chain employs TRBV6-5 and TRBJ1-2, with 7 positions matching TRBD1. Germline loops: CDR1 MNHEY, CDR2 SVGAGI. After removal of 6 bases from V and 3 bases from J, the junction contained 4 bases not matched to a gene. The CDR3 is 13 residues long. The CDR3 region has the DNA TGTGCCAGCAGCCCGGGACAGTACTATGGCTACACCTTC. Translating gives CASSPGQYYGYTF.

The genes are TRBV7-6 and TRBJ1-1; D uncertain. Germline values: CDR1 SGHVS, CDR2 FNYEAQ. The CDR3 is 13 amino acids. The ends were cut back, 6 bases at V and 1 base at J, with 9 bases in the middle. The CDR3 region is CASRRAWNTEAFF. In nucleotides, the CDR3 is TGTGCCAGCAGGAGAGCGTGGAACACTGAAGCTTTCTTT.

The rearrangement joins TRBV15 to TRBJ2-1, with 12 bases identical to TRBD2. This CDR3 has 13 residues. In germline, CDR1 is LNHNV, CDR2 YYDKDF (reference sequence). J was trimmed by 13 bases and V by 3 bases; bases with no gene match: 4. The CDR3 spells CATSSRLAGAQFF. DNA for the CDR3: TGTGCCACCAGCAGTCGACTAGCGGGAGCCCAGTTCTTC.

This chain joins TRBV10-3 and TRBJ2-5; D ambiguous. The germline V gene has CDR1 ENHRY and CDR2 SYGVKD. The length of the CDR3 is 13 residues. The V end was cut by 3 bases, the J end by 4 bases, with 9 bases between. CDR3 coding DNA: TGTGCCATCAGTGATCTGAAGGGAGAGACCCAGTACTTC. Protein: CAISDLKGETQYF.

This sequence joins TRBV7-8 and TRBJ2-3, with 10 positions matching TRBD2. Per germline, CDR1 SGHVS and CDR2 FQNEAQ. The V and J ends lost 4 bases and 2 bases, in that order; junction bases with no gene match: 6. The CDR3 contains 16 residues. The CDR3 loop is CASSSGLADTTDTQYF. CDR3 nucleotide sequence: TGTGCCAGCAGCTCAGGACTAGCGGATACCACAGATACGCAGTATTTT.

V is TRBV30 and J is TRBJ2-1; D is perhaps TRBD2 (5 bases). Trimming shortened V by 0 bases and J by 0 bases, and 12 bases separated the two germline ends. Germline V gene data show CDR1 as GTSNPN and CDR2 as SVGIG (reference sequence). The CDR3 totals 16 residues. This CDR3 is CAWSVRAASSYNEQFF. The CDR3 DNA follows: TGTGCCTGGAGTGTACGAGCGGCGAGCTCCTACAATGAGCAGTTCTTC.

V usage is TRBV29-1 and J usage is TRBJ2-1; 7 bases map to TRBD2. Germline values: CDR1 SQVTM, CDR2 ANQGSEA. V was clipped by 2 bases and J by 11 bases; unmatched bases: 9. This CDR3 spans 13 amino acids. The CDR3 region is CSVELPFSGQQFF. The CDR3 DNA reads as TGCAGCGTTGAATTACCCTTTAGCGGGCAGCAGTTCTTC.

The chain is built from TRBV2 and TRBJ1-2, with no clear D. The CDR3 loop spans 15 amino acids. CDR1 and CDR2 (germline): SNHLY, FYNNEI. Trimming took 3 bases from V and 0 from J, leaving 11 bases between them. The CDR3 nucleotides are TGTGCCAGCAGTGATCATCCGGGGACTAACTATGGCTACACCTTC. Its translation is CASSDHPGTNYGYTF.

The CDR3 loop is CASSLNQGTENWWEQYF. CDR3 in DNA: TGTGCCAGCAGCTTAAACCAAGGGACCGAAAACTGGTGGGAGCAGTACTTC. The V gene is TRBV7-9, the J gene TRBJ2-7; D is possibly TRBD1 or TRBD2 (5 bases each). CDR3 size: 17 residues. CDR1 and CDR2 (germline): SEHNR, FQNEAQ (reference sequence). The V and J ends lost 2 bases and 7 bases respectively, with 24 bases between them.

This sequence joins TRBV29-1 and TRBJ1-2; tentatively, D is TRBD1 (5 bases). The V and J ends lost 1 base and 3 bases respectively, with 15 bases between them. The CDR3 contains 15 residues. Per the germline V gene, CDR1 is SQVTM and CDR2 is ANQGSEA. CDR3 loop: CSVEVPGTVDYGYTF. DNA for the CDR3: TGCAGCGTTGAAGTTCCCGGGACGGTGGACTATGGCTACACCTTC.

As for this clone: Other DNA sequences in the same sample also yield this CDR3. The chain carries TRBV6-5 and TRBJ2-1, with D unclear. The CDR3 sequence is 12 residues long. CDR1 MNHEY and CDR2 SVGAGI come from the germline V gene. The V and J ends lost 2 bases and 7 bases respectively, with 6 bases between them. CDR3 sequence: CASSYLGNEQFF. The CDR3 region has the DNA TGTGCCAGCAGTTACCTGGGTAATGAGCAGTTCTTC.

The rearrangement uses TRBV7-9 and TRBJ2-7; D not resolved. This CDR3 has 12 residues. The germline gives CDR1 SEHNR, CDR2 FQNEAQ (reference sequence). Between the trimmed V and J ends, which lost 5 bases and 4 bases, there was a span of 9 bases. The CDR3 is CASSDSLYEQYF. The CDR3 DNA sequence: TGTGCCAGCAGCGATAGCTTGTACGAGCAGTACTTC.

The rearrangement links TRBV30 to TRBJ2-1; maybe TRBD2 (6 bases). Germline CDR1 is GTSNPN and CDR2 is SVGIG (reference sequence). V dropped 5 bases and J dropped 7 bases, with 12 bases sitting between them. This CDR3 comprises 12 residues. Here the CDR3 reads CAWGRGGNEQFF. CDR3 nucleotides: TGTGCCTGGGGAAGAGGAGGGAATGAGCAGTTCTTC.

CDR3: CASSQTGTGLYEQYF. CDR3 coding DNA: TGCGCCAGCAGCCAAACCGGGACAGGTCTTTACGAGCAGTACTTC. This rearrangement joins TRBV4-3 to TRBJ2-7; 8 nucleotides align to TRBD1. V lost 2 bases and J lost 4; bases outside the gene matches: 7. Germline CDR1 reads LGHNA; CDR2 reads YSLEER. The CDR3 consists of 15 residues.

J is TRBJ1-2 and V is TRBV7-9; 7 bases agree with TRBD1. After removal of 5 bases from V and 4 bases from J, the junction contained 10 bases not matched to a gene. The CDR3 covers 15 residues. The V gene's germline CDR1 is SEHNR and CDR2 FQNEAQ (reference sequence). CDR3 nucleotide sequence: TGTGCCAGCAGCGCGGGGACAGAGAGACTCTATGGCTACACCTTC. Protein: CASSAGTERLYGYTF.

The genes are TRBV7-9 and TRBJ2-2; D is undetermined. Trimming removed 5 bases at V and 0 bases at J, with 19 bases between. CDR1 and CDR2 (germline): SEHNR, FQNEAQ (reference sequence). This CDR3 spans 18 amino acids. CDR3 residues: CASSPPLFHSANTGELFF. The CDR3 nucleotides read TGTGCCAGCAGCCCACCCCTCTTTCACAGTGCGAACACCGGGGAGCTGTTTTTT.

V is TRBV20-1 and J is TRBJ2-7; D gene ambiguous. Germline V gene lookup returns CDR1 DFQATT and CDR2 SNEGSKA (reference sequence). This CDR3 has 10 residues. Trimming took off 5 bases at V and 2 bases at J, with 4 bases between the two ends. CDR3 residues: CSAFTYEQYF. The CDR3, as DNA: TGCAGTGCTTTCACCTACGAGCAGTACTTC.

This clone was recorded only once. This chain links TRBV29-1 with TRBJ2-7; 8 nucleotides line up with TRBD1. The CDR3 is made up of 13 amino acids. Germline CDR1 is SQVTM and CDR2 is ANQGSEA. After removal of 4 bases from V and 6 bases from J, the junction contained 8 bases not matched to a gene. The CDR3 reads CSVVSGTGSEQYF. The CDR3 DNA follows: TGCAGCGTTGTTTCTGGGACAGGTTCCGAGCAGTACTTC.

This clone showed up just once. The chain links TRBV7-6 to TRBJ2-7; TRBD2 aligns across 10 bases. Germline CDR1 reads SGHVS; CDR2 reads FNYEAQ. This CDR3 spans 16 amino acids. The V segment lost 0 bases and the J segment 0 bases; nucleotides outside the gene matches: 2. The DNA for the CDR3 is TGTGCCAGCAGCTTAGCGCCTAGCGGGAGCTCCTACGAGCAGTACTTC. It specifies CASSLAPSGSSYEQYF.

This chain's CDR3 is CASTGTGGPYEQYF. CDR3 DNA: TGTGCCAGCACAGGCACGGGGGGCCCCTACGAGCAGTACTTC. This chain uses TRBV11-2 with TRBJ2-7, with D perhaps TRBD2 (7 bases). The CDR3 runs 14 residues. Trimming removed 7 bases at V and 2 bases at J, with 15 bases between. Germline loops: CDR1 SGHAT, CDR2 FQNNGV. Variable domain in full (rest from reference TRBV11-2 and TRBJ2-7): EAGVAQSPRYKIIEKRQSVAFWCNPISGHATLYWYQQILGQGPKLLIQFQNNGVVDDSQLPKDRFSAERLKGVDSTLKIQPAKLEDSAVYLCASTGTGGPYEQYFGPGTRLTVT.

This clone was seen just once. The V call is TRBV7-9, the J call TRBJ2-1; D not resolved. Trimming took 1 base from V and 9 from J, leaving 10 bases between them. Germline V gives CDR1 SEHNR, CDR2 FQNEAQ (reference sequence). The CDR3 consists of 13 residues. The CDR3 nucleotides read TGTGCCAGCAGCTTAGGGCTTTCGACTGAGCAGTTCTTC. Its translation is CASSLGLSTEQFF.

This rearrangement joins TRBV7-6 to TRBJ2-1; 7 nucleotides line up with TRBD2. V was pared by 2 bases and J by 0 bases, with 4 bases of the junction left unmatched. Per germline, CDR1 SGHVS and CDR2 FNYEAQ. This CDR3 region has 16 residues. CDR3 amino acids: CASSLTLADSYNEQFF. CDR3 DNA sequence: TGTGCCAGCAGCTTAACTCTAGCGGACTCCTACAATGAGCAGTTCTTC.